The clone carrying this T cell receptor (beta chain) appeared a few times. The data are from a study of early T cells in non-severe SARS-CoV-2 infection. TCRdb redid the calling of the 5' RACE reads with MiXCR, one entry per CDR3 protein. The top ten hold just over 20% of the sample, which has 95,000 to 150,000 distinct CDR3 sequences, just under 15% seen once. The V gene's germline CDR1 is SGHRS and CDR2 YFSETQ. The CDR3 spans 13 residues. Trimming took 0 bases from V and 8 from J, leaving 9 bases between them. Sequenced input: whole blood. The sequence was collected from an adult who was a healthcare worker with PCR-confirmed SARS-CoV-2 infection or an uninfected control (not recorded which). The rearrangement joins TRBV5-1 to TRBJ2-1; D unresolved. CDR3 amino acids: CASSLEVADEQFF. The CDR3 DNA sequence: TGCGCCAGCAGCTTGGAGGTCGCGGATGAGCAGTTCTTC.